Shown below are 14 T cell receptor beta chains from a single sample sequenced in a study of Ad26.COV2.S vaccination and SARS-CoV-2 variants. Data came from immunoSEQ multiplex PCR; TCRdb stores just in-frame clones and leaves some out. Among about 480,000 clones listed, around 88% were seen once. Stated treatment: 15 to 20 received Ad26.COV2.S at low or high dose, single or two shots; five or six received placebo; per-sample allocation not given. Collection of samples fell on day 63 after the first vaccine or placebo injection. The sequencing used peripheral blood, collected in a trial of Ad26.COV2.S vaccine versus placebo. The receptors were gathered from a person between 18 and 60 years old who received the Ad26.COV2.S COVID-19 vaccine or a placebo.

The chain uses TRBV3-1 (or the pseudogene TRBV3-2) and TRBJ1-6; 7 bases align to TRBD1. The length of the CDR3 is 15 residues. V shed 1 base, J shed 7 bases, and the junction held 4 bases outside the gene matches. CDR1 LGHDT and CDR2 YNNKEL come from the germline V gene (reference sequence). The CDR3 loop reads CASSQATGANSPLHF. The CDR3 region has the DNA TGTGCCAGCAGCCAAGCTACAGGGGCCAATTCACCCCTCCACTTT.

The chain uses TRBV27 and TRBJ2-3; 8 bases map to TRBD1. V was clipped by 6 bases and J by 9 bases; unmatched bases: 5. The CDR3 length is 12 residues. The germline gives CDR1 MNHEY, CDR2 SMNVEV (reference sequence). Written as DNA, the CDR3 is TGTGCCAGCAGCCCCAGGGGGCGGACGCAGTATTTT. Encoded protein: CASSPRGRTQYF.

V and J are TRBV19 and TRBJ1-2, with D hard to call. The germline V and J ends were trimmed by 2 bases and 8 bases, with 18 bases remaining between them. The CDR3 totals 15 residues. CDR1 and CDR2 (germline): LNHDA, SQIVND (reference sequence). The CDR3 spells CASSIPGVRTLGYTF. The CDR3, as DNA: TGTGCCAGTAGTATACCCGGAGTTCGGACGCTCGGCTACACCTTC.

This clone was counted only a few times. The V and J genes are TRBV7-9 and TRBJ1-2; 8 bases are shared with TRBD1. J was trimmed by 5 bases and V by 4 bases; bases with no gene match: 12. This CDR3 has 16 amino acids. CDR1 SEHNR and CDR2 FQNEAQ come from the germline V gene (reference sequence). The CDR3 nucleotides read TGTGCCAGCAGCTCAACGACAGGGGTTACGGTTTATGGCTACACCTTC. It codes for CASSSTTGVTVYGYTF. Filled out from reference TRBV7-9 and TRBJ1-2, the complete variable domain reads DTGVSQNPRHKITKRGQNVTFRCDPISEHNRLYWYRQTLGQGPEFLTYFQNEAQLEKSRLLSDRFSAERPKGSFSTLEIQRTEQGDSAMYLCASSSTTGVTVYGYTFGSGTRLTVV.

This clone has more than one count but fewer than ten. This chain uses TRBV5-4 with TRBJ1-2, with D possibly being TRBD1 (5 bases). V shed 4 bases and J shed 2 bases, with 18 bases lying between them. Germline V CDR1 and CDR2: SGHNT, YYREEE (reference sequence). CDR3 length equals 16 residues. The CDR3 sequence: CASSPLGGEANYGYTF. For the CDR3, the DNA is TGTGCCAGCAGCCCCTTGGGGGGGGAGGCCAACTATGGCTACACCTTC.

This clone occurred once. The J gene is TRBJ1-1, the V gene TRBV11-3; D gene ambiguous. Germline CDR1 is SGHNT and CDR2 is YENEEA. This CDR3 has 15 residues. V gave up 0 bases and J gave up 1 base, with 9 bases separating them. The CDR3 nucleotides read TGTGCCAGCAGCTTAGATTCGGGGTCGAACACTGAAGCTTTCTTT. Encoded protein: CASSLDSGSNTEAFF.

CDR3 bases: TGTGCCAGCAGCTTAGCTAGTTGGGGGGCCGCTCAGCCCCAGCATTTT. It is translated as CASSLASWGAAQPQHF. The chain couples TRBV7-9 to TRBJ1-5; maybe TRBD1 (6 bases). Germline V gives CDR1 SEHNR, CDR2 FQNEAQ (reference sequence). V lost 0 bases to trimming and J lost 6 bases, with 15 bases between them. CDR3 length: 16 amino acids.

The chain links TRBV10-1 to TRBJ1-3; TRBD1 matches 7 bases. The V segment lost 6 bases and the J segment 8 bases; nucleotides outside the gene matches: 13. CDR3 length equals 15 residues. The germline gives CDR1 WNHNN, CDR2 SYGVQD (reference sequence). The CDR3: CASRHNRDRPYTIYF. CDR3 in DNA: TGCGCCAGCAGGCACAACCGGGACAGACCCTACACCATATATTTT.

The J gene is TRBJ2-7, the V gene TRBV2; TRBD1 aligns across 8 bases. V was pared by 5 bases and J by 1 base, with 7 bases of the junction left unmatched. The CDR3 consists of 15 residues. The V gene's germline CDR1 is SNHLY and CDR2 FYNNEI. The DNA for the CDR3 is TGTGCCAGCAGTCGAGGACAGGGTTTATCCTACGAGCAGTACTTC. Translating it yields CASSRGQGLSYEQYF.

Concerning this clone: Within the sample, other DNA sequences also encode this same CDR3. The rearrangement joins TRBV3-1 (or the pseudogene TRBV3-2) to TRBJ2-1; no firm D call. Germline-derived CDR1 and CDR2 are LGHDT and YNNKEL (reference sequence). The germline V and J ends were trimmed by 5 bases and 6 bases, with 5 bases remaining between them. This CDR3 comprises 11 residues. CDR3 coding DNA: TGTGCCAGCAGCAGAGGCAATGAGCAGTTCTTC. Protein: CASSRGNEQFF.

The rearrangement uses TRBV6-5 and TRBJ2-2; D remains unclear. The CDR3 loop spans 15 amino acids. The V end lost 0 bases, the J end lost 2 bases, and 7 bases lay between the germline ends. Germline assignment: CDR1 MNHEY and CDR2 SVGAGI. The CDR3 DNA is TGTGCCAGCAGTTACTCAAACTCAAACACCGGGGAGCTGTTTTTT. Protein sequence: CASSYSNSNTGELFF.

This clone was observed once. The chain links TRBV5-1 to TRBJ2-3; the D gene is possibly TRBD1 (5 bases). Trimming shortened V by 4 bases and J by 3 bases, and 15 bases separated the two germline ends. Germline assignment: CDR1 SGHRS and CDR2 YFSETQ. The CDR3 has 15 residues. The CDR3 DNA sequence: TGCGCCAGCAGCGGATACCGGACAACGACAGATACGCAGTATTTT. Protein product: CASSGYRTTTDTQYF.

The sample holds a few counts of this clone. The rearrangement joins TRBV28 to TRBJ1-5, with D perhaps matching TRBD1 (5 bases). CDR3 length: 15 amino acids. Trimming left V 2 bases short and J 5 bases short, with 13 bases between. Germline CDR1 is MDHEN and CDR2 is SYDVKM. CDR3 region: CASSLGLGGHQPQHF. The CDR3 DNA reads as TGTGCCAGCAGTTTAGGTCTTGGGGGTCATCAGCCCCAGCATTTT.

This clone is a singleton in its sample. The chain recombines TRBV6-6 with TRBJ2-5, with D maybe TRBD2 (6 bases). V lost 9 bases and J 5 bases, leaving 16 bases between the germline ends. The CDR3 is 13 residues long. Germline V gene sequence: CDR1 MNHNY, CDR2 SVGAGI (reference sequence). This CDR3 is CASMGTFLETQYF. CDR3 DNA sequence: TGTGCCAGTATGGGGACTTTCCTCGAGACCCAGTACTTC.